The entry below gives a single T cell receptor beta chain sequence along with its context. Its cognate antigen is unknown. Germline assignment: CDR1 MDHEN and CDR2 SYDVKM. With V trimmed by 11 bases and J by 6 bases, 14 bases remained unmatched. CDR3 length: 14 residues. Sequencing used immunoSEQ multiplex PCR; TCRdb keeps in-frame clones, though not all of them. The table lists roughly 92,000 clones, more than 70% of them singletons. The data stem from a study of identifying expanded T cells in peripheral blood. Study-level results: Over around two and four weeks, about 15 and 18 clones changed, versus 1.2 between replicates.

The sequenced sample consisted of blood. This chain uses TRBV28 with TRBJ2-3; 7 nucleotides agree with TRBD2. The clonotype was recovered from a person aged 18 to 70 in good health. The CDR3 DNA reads TGTGCCGCTCACGCGGCGGGGGTCTCGGATACGCAGTATTTT. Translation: CAAHAAGVSDTQYF.